This TCR beta chain originates from a study of T cell responses to AZD1222 COVID-19 vaccine. The CDR3 extends over 15 amino acids. V was shortened by 1 base and J by 4 bases, with 11 bases between the two germline ends. The germline V gene has CDR1 SGHTS and CDR2 YDEGEE. Sequenced by immunoSEQ multiplex PCR; TCRdb stores in-frame clones only, minus some. This table has 200,000 or so clones, 90% to 95% appearing once. The sample here was peripheral blood, taken on day 0 of AZD1222 vaccination. The V gene is TRBV5-8, the J gene TRBJ2-2; D may correspond to TRBD1 or TRBD2 (5 bases each). This TCR derives from an adult in good health. The DNA of the CDR3 is TGTGCCAGCAGCTTGCAGGGCCGGGGCACCGGGGAGCTGTTTTTT. Its translation: CASSLQGRGTGELFF.